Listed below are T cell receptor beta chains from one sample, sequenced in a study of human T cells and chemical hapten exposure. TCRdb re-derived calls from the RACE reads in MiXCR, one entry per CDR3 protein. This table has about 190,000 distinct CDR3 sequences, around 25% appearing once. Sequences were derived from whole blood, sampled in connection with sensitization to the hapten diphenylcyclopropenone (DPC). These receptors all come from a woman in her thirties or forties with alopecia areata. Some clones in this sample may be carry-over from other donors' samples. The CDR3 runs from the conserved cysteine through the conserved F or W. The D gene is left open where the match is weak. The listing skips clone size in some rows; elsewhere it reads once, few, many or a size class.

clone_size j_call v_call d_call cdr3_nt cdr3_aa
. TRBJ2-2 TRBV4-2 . TGTGCCAGCAGCAAAAGACGGGGCGCGAACACCGGGGAGCTGTTTTTT CASSKRRGANTGELFF
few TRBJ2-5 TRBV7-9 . TGTGCCAGCAGCTTAAGGCGGGACCGGGAGACCCAGTACTTC CASSLRRDRETQYF
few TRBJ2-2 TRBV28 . TGTGCCAGCACAGGGATGGCCACCGGGGAGCTGTTTTTT CASTGMATGELFF
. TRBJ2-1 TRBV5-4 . TGTGCCAGCAGCTTGGTAGGGAGTGAGCAGTTCTTC CASSLVGSEQFF
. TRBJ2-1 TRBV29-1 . TGCAGCGTTGTTACCGGGACTGGGCACAATGAGCAGTTCTTC CSVVTGTGHNEQFF
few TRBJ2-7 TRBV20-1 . TGCAGTGCTAGAGAAAAACTGCGACAGTCCTACGAGCAGTACTTC CSAREKLRQSYEQYF
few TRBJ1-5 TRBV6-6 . TGTGCCAGCAAAGGGCCAGCTGATCAGCCCCAGCATTTT CASKGPADQPQHF
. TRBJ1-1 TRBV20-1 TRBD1 TGCAGTGCTAGAGGAAACAGGGGGCACACTGAAGCTTTCTTT CSARGNRGHTEAFF
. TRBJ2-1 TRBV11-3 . TGTGCCAGCAGCTTTGGTAGCGACAGGCCTGAGCAGTTCTTC CASSFGSDRPEQFF
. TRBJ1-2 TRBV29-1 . TGCAGCGTTGACCCACAGTGGGGCCATGGCTACAACTTC CSVDPQWGHGYNF
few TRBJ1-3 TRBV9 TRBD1 TGTGCCAGCAGAGGGGACAGTCTAGTCTCTGGAAACACCATATATTTT CASRGDSLVSGNTIYF
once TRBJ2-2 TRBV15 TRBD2 TGTGCCACCAGCAGGGGACTAGCGGGGCCGCCGGACACCGGGGAGCTGTTTTTT CATSRGLAGPPDTGELFF
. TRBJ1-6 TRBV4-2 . TGTGCCAGCAGCCAAGATAGGTCAGGGACCTATAATTCACCCCTCCACTTT CASSQDRSGTYNSPLHF